This T cell receptor beta chain was captured in a study of blood T cell repertoires in COVID-19 (dated by TCRdb to about 2020). Study-wide context: The collaborator samples originated in the United States, Italy and Spain and spanned the acute and convalescent phases of COVID-19. The samples were drawn from the first 160 participants of the ongoing ImmuneRACE study and from more than 1,000 subjects provided by 6 global collaborators. The material from the prospective study consisted of cDNA or gDNA derived from T cells, B-cell-depleted T cells, or PBMCs. HLA class I and class II types, where available, came from metadata supplied by the sample provider rather than from assay-based typing. The repertoires were released in a freely available public database intended as a resource for research on the immune response to SARS-CoV-2. Deeply sampled blood TCRbeta repertoires from subjects exposed to, actively infected with, or recovered from COVID-19 were included in the dataset. Nearly every sample came with metadata listing a de-identified subject ID, COVID-19 status, age in years and sex. The research as a whole found: The amount of clinical and demographic metadata varied by source and participant and was provided uncurated.

In the case of this clone: The target of this receptor is not known. No base-level quality is on record; no much larger clone is a single base apart.

From the cysteine through the phenylalanine, the CDR3 covers 15 amino acids. This entry keeps only the CDR3 DNA: 45 bases, framed from base 1. Based on the germline V gene, the CDR1 and CDR2 sequences are SGHVS and FQNEAQ. Trimmed from V: 5 bases; trimmed from J: 2 bases; junction bases lacking a gene match: 7. TCRbeta CDR3 regions were amplified from genomic DNA using the immunoSEQ Assay, a bias-controlled multiplex PCR. In the original analysis: Within the assay, amplification of reference gene primers was used to estimate how many nucleated cells each sample contained. To quantify the absolute abundance of each unique TCRbeta CDR3 rearrangement, sequence reads were collapsed and filtered. For each sample, productive Simpson clonality was calculated as the square root of Simpson's diversity index over productive rearrangements. In its TCRdb copy, this immuneACCESS table keeps in-frame sequences only and misses some clones. Where compared with another copy, unresolved V genes explain less than half of these, and the others have no known cause. D and trimming were read from the DNA, whereas the V and J calls and clone size are those reported in that table. For this sample the table gives 70,000 or so clones, of which more than 75% were detected only once. The ten top clones hold roughly 1.5% of the sample.

Collaborating institutions collected whole blood in K2EDTA tubes following their own protocols. For TCRbeta analysis, collaborators shipped samples in one of three forms: frozen whole blood, isolated PBMCs, or DNA extracted from either of those sample types. Sequenced material: peripheral blood. The sequence was collected from a middle-aged man with acute or convalescent COVID-19. The chain is encoded by TRBV7-8 joined to TRBJ1-2, and 8 junctional nucleotides match TRBD1. The nucleotide sequence reads TGTGCCAGCAGCCGCCGGGACAGGTTCAACTATGGCTACACCTTC. This sequence encodes CASSRRDRFNYGYTF. The CDR3 plus the reference TRBV7-8 and TRBJ1-2 genes for the other parts give the full variable domain: GAGVSQSPRYKVAKRGQDVALRCDPISGHVSLFWYQQALGQGPEFLTYFQNEAQLDKSGLPSDRFFAERPEGSVSTLKIQRTQQEDSAVYLCASSRRDRFNYGYTFGSGTRLTVV.